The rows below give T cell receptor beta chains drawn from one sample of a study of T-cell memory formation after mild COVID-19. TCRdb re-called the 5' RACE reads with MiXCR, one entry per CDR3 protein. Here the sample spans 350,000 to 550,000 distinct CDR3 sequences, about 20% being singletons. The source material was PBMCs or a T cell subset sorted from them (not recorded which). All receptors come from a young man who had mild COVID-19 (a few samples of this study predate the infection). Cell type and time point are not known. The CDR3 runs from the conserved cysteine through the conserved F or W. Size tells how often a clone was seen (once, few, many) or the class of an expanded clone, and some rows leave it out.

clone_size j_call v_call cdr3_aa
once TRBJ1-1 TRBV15 CATTGQGMFTNTEAFF
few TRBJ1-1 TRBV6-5 CASKYYLGTNTEAFF
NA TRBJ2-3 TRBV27 CASSKRDTQYF
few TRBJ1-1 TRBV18 CASSLEQAMNTEAFF
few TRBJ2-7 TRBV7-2 CASGETANF
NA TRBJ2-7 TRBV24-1 CATSDPRRRGFYEQYF
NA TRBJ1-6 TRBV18 CASSPYVGQGNSPLHF
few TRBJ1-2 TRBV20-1 CSAREPDREGYTF
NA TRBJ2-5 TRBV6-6 CASLTGGGETQYF
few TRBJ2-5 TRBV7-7 CASSPGSGGQETQYF
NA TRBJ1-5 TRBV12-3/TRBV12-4 CASRREDSPYQPQHF